These 29 T cell receptor beta chains were sequenced from one sample in a study of blood T cell repertoires in COVID-19. Sequencing used immunoSEQ multiplex PCR; TCRdb keeps in-frame clones, though not all of them. The sample records some 260,000 clones, over 75% being singletons. Sequenced: peripheral blood. These receptors originate from a woman in her 70s with COVID-19, enrolled during active disease.

V usage is TRBV28 and J usage is TRBJ2-3; TRBD2 matches at 10 bases. In germline, CDR1 is MDHEN, CDR2 SYDVKM. The V and J ends lost 6 bases and 2 bases, in that order; junction bases with no gene match: 5. This CDR3 is built from 15 residues. The CDR3 here is CASRLAGYNTDTQYF. The DNA of the CDR3 is TGTGCCAGCAGACTAGCGGGATACAACACAGATACGCAGTATTTT. Combining the CDR3 with reference TRBV28 and TRBJ2-3 gives the whole variable domain DVKVTQSSRYLVKRTGEKVFLECVQDMDHENMFWYRQDPGLGLRLIYFSYDVKMKEKGDIPEGYSVSREKKERFSLILESASTNQTSMYLCASRLAGYNTDTQYFGPGTRLTVL.

The chain links TRBV7-3 to TRBJ2-1, with 12 bases identical to TRBD2. Trimming took 5 bases from V and 5 from J; bases not matched to a gene: 7. The germline V gene encodes CDR1 SGHTA and CDR2 FQGTGA. CDR3 length equals 16 residues. DNA of the CDR3: TGTGCCAGCAGCCTGACTAGCGGGAGAGGGGACAATGAGCAGTTCTTC. It is translated as CASSLTSGRGDNEQFF. Complete variable domain (other parts from reference TRBV7-3 and TRBJ2-1): GAGVSQTPSNKVTEKGKYVELRCDPISGHTALYWYRQSLGQGPEFLIYFQGTGAADDSGLPNDRFFAVRPEGSVSTLKIQRTERGDSAVYLCASSLTSGRGDNEQFFGPGTRLTVL.

This chain connects TRBV14 to TRBJ2-7; 13 bases align to TRBD2. This CDR3 contains 17 residues. Germline lookup yields CDR1 SGHDN and CDR2 FVKESK. With V trimmed by 0 bases and J by 7 bases, 9 bases remained unmatched. CDR3 nucleotide sequence: TGTGCCAGCAGCCAAGATTTAGGACTAGCGGGAGTGGGGGAGCAGTACTTC. Amino acids: CASSQDLGLAGVGEQYF. Full variable domain (missing parts from reference TRBV14 and TRBJ2-7): EAGVTQFPSHSVIEKGQTVTLRCDPISGHDNLYWYRRVMGKEIKFLLHFVKESKQDESGMPNNRFLAERTGGTYSTLKVQPAELEDSGVYFCASSQDLGLAGVGEQYFGPGTRLTVT.

The chain employs TRBV7-2 and TRBJ2-5; D gene uncertain. Germline V lookup: CDR1 SGHTA, CDR2 FQGNSA. V lost 4 bases and J 7 bases, leaving 10 bases between the germline ends. The CDR3 runs to 12 residues. DNA for the CDR3: TGTGCCAGCAGCTCCAGAGGCGCGACCCAGTACTTC. Translation gives CASSSRGATQYF.

This rearrangement joins TRBV4-1 to TRBJ1-1, with D maybe TRBD1 (5 bases). Germline V lookup: CDR1 MGHRA, CDR2 YSYEKL. Trimming stripped 0 bases from V and 4 bases from J, with 9 bases between. The length of the CDR3 is 14 residues. The CDR3 spells CASSQEGRGTEAFF. The CDR3 bases are TGCGCCAGCAGCCAAGAGGGAAGGGGCACTGAAGCTTTCTTT.

The rearrangement links TRBV27 to TRBJ1-5; the D gene is possibly TRBD1 (6 bases). The CDR3 length is 15 residues. Germline CDR1 reads MNHEY; CDR2 reads SMNVEV (reference sequence). With 3 bases removed from V and 1 base from J, the gap between germline ends came to 10 bases. CDR3 region: CASSFGRGSNQPQHF. CDR3 in DNA: TGTGCCAGCAGTTTTGGCAGGGGCAGCAATCAGCCCCAGCATTTT.

The chain combines TRBV21-1 with TRBJ2-3; TRBD2, the table's D call, lacks a check against the DNA. TRBV21-1 is shown as a pseudogene. There are 17 residues in the CDR3. CDR3 in DNA: TGTGCCAGCAGCATCAGGACTAGCGTCACTAGCACAGATACGCAGTATTTT. This gives the protein CASSIRTSVTSTDTQYF.

The V and J genes are TRBV7-2 and TRBJ2-5; tentative D call: TRBD1 (5 bases). The CDR3 sequence is 14 residues long. CDR1 is SGHTA, CDR2 FQGNSA, per germline. The V end was cut by 4 bases, the J end by 10 bases, with 19 bases between. CDR3 coding DNA: TGTGCCAGCAGCTCTCAGGGTGGTTCATGGGACCAGTACTTC. Translated, it gives CASSSQGGSWDQYF.

The V call is TRBV27, the J call TRBJ1-5; D not certain. Germline CDR1 and CDR2: MNHEY and SMNVEV (reference sequence). This CDR3 contains 15 residues. Trimming pared 6 bases from V and 4 bases from J, leaving 16 bases between. CDR3 amino acids: CASRALERENQPQHF. As DNA, the CDR3 is TGTGCCAGCAGGGCTCTTGAGAGGGAAAATCAGCCCCAGCATTTT.

This clone was counted many times. V usage is TRBV20-1 and J usage is TRBJ1-2; 7 bases line up with TRBD1. Losses at the gene ends were 3 bases for V and 2 bases for J; bases not matched to a gene: 9. The length of the CDR3 is 15 residues. CDR1 and CDR2 from the germline V gene are DFQATT and SNEGSKA (reference sequence). CDR3: CSASDWGTANYGYTF. The CDR3 DNA reads as TGCAGTGCTAGTGATTGGGGGACAGCGAACTATGGCTACACCTTC.

The V and J genes are TRBV7-9 and TRBJ1-2, with D maybe TRBD1 (5 bases). CDR1 and CDR2 (germline): SEHNR, FQNEAQ (reference sequence). The CDR3 runs 15 residues. V lost 5 bases and J 0 bases, leaving 13 bases between the germline ends. In DNA form, the CDR3 reads TGTGCCAGCAGCCTCCCACGGGGGGCTAACTATGGCTACACCTTC. It specifies CASSLPRGANYGYTF.

The rearrangement uses TRBV6-5 and TRBJ2-3; 8 positions agree with TRBD2. Looked up from germline, CDR1 is MNHEY and CDR2 is SVGAGI. Unmatched junction bases numbered 2, after V lost 5 bases and J lost 1 base. This CDR3 comprises 14 residues. This chain's CDR3 is CASSRAGGTDTQYF. The CDR3 DNA reads TGTGCCAGCAGTAGAGCGGGAGGCACAGATACGCAGTATTTT.

CDR3 sequence reads: CASRHDRGPRLDTEAFF. CDR3 sequence (DNA): TGTGCCAGCAGGCACGACAGGGGGCCCCGGTTGGATACTGAAGCTTTCTTT. The gene calls are TRBV27 and TRBJ1-1; 10 positions agree with TRBD1. The V gene end was trimmed by 6 bases and the J gene end by 5 bases; junction bases not matched to a gene: 15. Per germline, CDR1 MNHEY and CDR2 SMNVEV (reference sequence). This CDR3 is built from 17 residues.

The chain recombines TRBV28 with TRBJ1-2; D perhaps matches TRBD1 (6 bases). Germline lookup yields CDR1 MDHEN and CDR2 SYDVKM. V lost 6 bases and J 5 bases, leaving 13 bases between the germline ends. This CDR3 has 13 amino acids. Written as DNA, the CDR3 is TGTGCCAGCAGACCGGGACAAGGATATGGCTACACCTTC. Its translation: CASRPGQGYGYTF.

The V call is TRBV18, the J call TRBJ2-1, with TRBD2 matching 14 bases. Per germline, CDR1 KGHSH and CDR2 LQKENI. CDR3 size: 16 residues. V lost 5 bases and J lost 7; bases outside the gene matches: 7. For the CDR3, the DNA is TGTGCCAGCTCATTTCAAAGGACTAGCGGGAGGAATGAGCAGTTCTTC. The encoded protein is CASSFQRTSGRNEQFF.

J is TRBJ2-7 and V is TRBV6-5; TRBD1 is a possible D gene (6 bases). The CDR3 extends over 13 amino acids. CDR1 is MNHEY, CDR2 SVGAGI, per germline. The V end was cut by 6 bases, the J end by 3 bases, with 12 bases between. The CDR3 reads CASSRDTNYEQYF. The DNA of the CDR3 is TGTGCCAGCAGCCGGGACACTAACTACGAGCAGTACTTC.

The chain carries TRBV3-1 (or the pseudogene TRBV3-2) and TRBJ1-2; D is ambiguous. The CDR3 length is 14 residues. V dropped 0 bases and J dropped 2 bases, with 7 bases sitting between them. Germline loops: CDR1 LGHDT, CDR2 YNNKEL (reference sequence). CDR3 protein: CASSQDSRNYGYTF. DNA of the CDR3: TGTGCCAGCAGCCAAGATTCCAGAAACTATGGCTACACCTTC.

CDR3 nucleotides: TGCAGTGCTAGTCGGCAGGGGGCGGGGAGCAATCAGCCCCAGCATTTT. It specifies CSASRQGAGSNQPQHF. This sequence joins TRBV20-1 and TRBJ1-5; 8 bases line up with TRBD1. The CDR3 totals 16 residues. Trimming at V came to 3 bases and at J to 1 base, leaving 8 bases not matched to a gene. Germline CDR1 is DFQATT and CDR2 is SNEGSKA (reference sequence).

V is TRBV28 and J is TRBJ1-1; 9 bases match TRBD1. Germline values: CDR1 MDHEN, CDR2 SYDVKM. Trimming took 5 bases from V and 4 from J; bases not matched to a gene: 8. The CDR3 loop spans 15 amino acids. The CDR3 coding sequence is TGTGCCAGCAGTGGAAGGACAGGGGTTAGCACTGAAGCTTTCTTT. Protein: CASSGRTGVSTEAFF.

This clone was counted a single time. The V call is TRBV19, the J call TRBJ2-2; possible D gene TRBD1, 5 bases. The CDR3 contains 14 residues. Looked up from germline, CDR1 is LNHDA and CDR2 is SQIVND (reference sequence). The V and J ends lost 5 bases and 4 bases respectively, with 11 bases between them. CDR3 nucleotide sequence: TGTGCCAGTAGTCAACCGACAGTCACCGGGGAGCTGTTTTTT. Translating it yields CASSQPTVTGELFF.

This sequence joins TRBV15 and TRBJ2-5, with 9 bases fitting TRBD2. This CDR3 contains 15 residues. Germline V gene sequence: CDR1 LNHNV, CDR2 YYDKDF (reference sequence). The J segment lost 4 bases and the V segment lost 5 bases, leaving 8 bases of the junction unmatched. CDR3 region: CATSRRLAERETQYF. DNA for the CDR3: TGTGCCACCAGCCGAAGACTAGCGGAAAGAGAGACCCAGTACTTC.

The count of this clone is one. At one of its ends the junction is not consistent with the germline gene, which may arise from a read error. The V gene is TRBV7-7, the J gene TRBJ2-7; TRBD1 aligns across 8 bases. CDR3 length: 15 residues. Germline CDR1 SSHAT, CDR2 FNYEAQ (reference sequence). CDR3 nucleotides: TGTGCTAGCAGCCCGGGGACAGGACTCCCCTACGAGCAGTACTTC. Its protein is CASSPGTGLPYEQYF.

V and J are TRBV2 and TRBJ2-1; weak D call: TRBD2 (6 bases). This CDR3 is built from 16 residues. V lost 1 base to trimming and J lost 3 bases, with 13 bases between them. CDR1 is SNHLY, CDR2 FYNNEI, per germline. Written as DNA, the CDR3 is TGTGCCAGCAGTGAAGATGCGGGACTGGTCTACAATGAGCAGTTCTTC. Translation: CASSEDAGLVYNEQFF.

The chain has TRBV5-1 and TRBJ2-3; TRBD2 might be the D (5 bases). The CDR3 extends over 15 amino acids. CDR1 and CDR2 (germline): SGHRS, YFSETQ. Trimming pared 4 bases from V and 1 base from J, leaving 13 bases between. CDR3 bases: TGCGCCAGCAGCGCCCTTAGAGCGGGCACAGATACGCAGTATTTT. Translated: CASSALRAGTDTQYF.

The J gene is TRBJ2-3, the V gene TRBV28; 9 bases are shared with TRBD2. The CDR3 is 15 amino acids. Germline V gene lookup returns CDR1 MDHEN and CDR2 SYDVKM. Trimming cost V 4 bases and J 4 bases; bases outside gene matches: 6. CDR3 protein: CASSSLAGASDTQYF. DNA of the CDR3: TGTGCCAGCAGTTCCTTAGCGGGAGCCTCAGATACGCAGTATTTT.

The table lists this clone with a count of one. The chain is built from TRBV27 and TRBJ2-3, with TRBD2 identical over 10 bases. V shed 2 bases, J shed 4 bases, and the junction held 9 bases outside the gene matches. CDR3 size: 17 residues. Germline V lookup: CDR1 MNHEY, CDR2 SMNVEV (reference sequence). The CDR3 spells CASSLNPPSGSADTQYF. The CDR3 region has the DNA TGTGCCAGCAGTTTAAACCCGCCTAGCGGGAGCGCAGATACGCAGTATTTT.

The V call is TRBV30, the J call TRBJ1-4; possibly TRBD1 for D (6 bases). V was shortened by 3 bases and J by 0 bases, with 8 bases between the two germline ends. The germline V gene has CDR1 GTSNPN and CDR2 SVGIG (reference sequence). The CDR3 totals 14 residues. The CDR3 nucleotides are TGTGCCTGGAGGCGGACAGCAACTAATGAAAAACTGTTTTTT. This sequence encodes CAWRRTATNEKLFF.

This chain uses TRBV7-3 with TRBJ2-2; TRBD2 aligns across 14 bases. The CDR3 is 19 amino acids. The V segment lost 0 bases and the J segment 6 bases; nucleotides outside the gene matches: 9. CDR1 SGHTA and CDR2 FQGTGA come from the germline V gene. The CDR3 nucleotides are TGTGCCAGCAGCTTAACTGTGTCGACTAGCGGGAGGGGTGCCGGGGAGCTGTTTTTT. Its translation is CASSLTVSTSGRGAGELFF.

This chain links TRBV7-2 with TRBJ2-1; a possible D gene is TRBD2 (6 bases). The CDR3 runs 14 residues. The germline CDR1 and CDR2 sequences are SGHTA and FQGNSA. Trimming shortened V by 6 bases and J by 6 bases, and 15 bases separated the two germline ends. In nucleotides, the CDR3 is TGTGCCAGCAGGCTACTAGCAGGAAGCAATGAGCAGTTCTTC. Translating gives CASRLLAGSNEQFF.